Below, one T cell receptor beta chain is given with its context. These data come from a study of beta chain features in type 1 diabetes. The V gene end was trimmed by 6 bases and the J gene end by 3 bases; junction bases not matched to a gene: 8. Germline V gives CDR1 SGHTA, CDR2 FQGNSA. The CDR3 spans 14 residues. Of the isolated RNA, all was reverse transcribed, and so the sequenced material was expressed TCRB transcripts. The protocol was immunoSEQ multiplex PCR, while the TCRdb copy is restricted to in-frame clones and leaves out a portion. The repertoire has 250,000 to 300,000 clones, approximately 8% of them found once; the top ten carry approximately 0.93%.

The clonotype originates from a woman between 18 and 29 years old in good health. The V and J genes are TRBV7-2 and TRBJ2-7; TRBD1 matches 7 bases. Material for sequencing was central memory CD4+ T cells from blood. CDR3: CASRRSTGNYEQYF. The CDR3, as DNA: TGTGCCAGCAGGCGATCGACAGGGAACTACGAGCAGTACTTC.